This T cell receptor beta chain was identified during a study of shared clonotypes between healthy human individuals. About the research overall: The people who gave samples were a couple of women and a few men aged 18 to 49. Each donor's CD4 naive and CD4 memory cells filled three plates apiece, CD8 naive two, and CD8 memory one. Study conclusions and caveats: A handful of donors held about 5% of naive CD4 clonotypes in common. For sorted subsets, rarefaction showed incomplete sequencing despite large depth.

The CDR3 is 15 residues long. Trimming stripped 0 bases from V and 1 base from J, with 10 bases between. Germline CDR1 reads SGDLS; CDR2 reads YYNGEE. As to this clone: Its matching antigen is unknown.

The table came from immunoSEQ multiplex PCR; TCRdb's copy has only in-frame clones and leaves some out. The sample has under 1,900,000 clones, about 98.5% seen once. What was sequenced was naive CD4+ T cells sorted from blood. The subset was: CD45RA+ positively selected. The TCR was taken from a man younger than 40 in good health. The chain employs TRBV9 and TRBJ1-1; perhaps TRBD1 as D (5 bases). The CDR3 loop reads CASSVVVRANTEAFF. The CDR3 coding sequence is TGTGCCAGCAGCGTAGTAGTCAGGGCGAACACTGAAGCTTTCTTT.